Here is one TCR beta chain with its context. Its antigen is undetermined. Trimming took 3 bases from V and 7 from J, leaving 19 bases between them. Germline CDR1 is GTSNPN and CDR2 is SVGIG (reference sequence). The CDR3 is 16 residues long. Sequenced by immunoSEQ multiplex PCR; TCRdb stores in-frame clones only, minus some. This sample has 2 million to 2.5 million clones, with 85% to 95% found just once. Adults of Caucasian background living in Nashville, Tennessee made up all donors. CD45RA-negative memory and CD45RA+ naive subsets were split from the CD4+ cells. These data belong to a study of shared clonotypes between healthy human individuals. Study background: Each donor had three CD4 naive, three CD4 memory, two CD8 naive and one CD8 memory plate.

Overall study findings and caveats: Memory subsets had estimated richness that was generally smaller than that of naive subsets.

This TCR was sampled from a man aged 18 to 30 in good health. Sequenced sample: naive CD4+ T cells sorted from blood. Subset noted: CD45RA+ positively selected. This chain links TRBV30 with TRBJ1-6, with D perhaps TRBD1 (6 bases). CDR3 coding DNA: TGTGCCTGGAGGGCCGACTGGGGGGCAGGGAATTCACCCCTCCACTTT. The encoded protein is CAWRADWGAGNSPLHF.